This T cell receptor beta chain was observed in a study of T cell repertoires in cytomegalovirus infection. From the reads, TCRdb called clonotypes with MiXCR, one entry per CDR3 protein. The profile covers some 180,000 distinct CDR3 sequences, with approximately 18% appearing a single time and around 27% taken by the ten largest. CDR1 and CDR2 (germline): SGHTA, FQGNSA. This CDR3 has 17 residues. The V segment lost 4 bases and the J segment 5 bases; nucleotides outside the gene matches: 13. The chain combines TRBV7-2 with TRBJ1-4; 7 nucleotides match TRBD1. The specimen sequenced was CD8+ T cells from PBMCs. This clonotype originated in a human donor in good health (CMV status not recorded). Some clones in this sample may be carry-over from other donors' samples. CDR3 loop: CASSSLRTQGTNEKLFF. The CDR3 DNA reads TGTGCCAGCAGCTCCCTTAGAACACAGGGGACAAATGAAAAACTGTTTTTT. The whole variable domain, remainder taken from reference TRBV7-2 and TRBJ1-4, is GAGVSQSPSNKVTEKGKDVELRCDPISGHTALYWYRQSLGQGLEFLIYFQGNSAPDKSGLPSDRFSAERTGGSVSTLTIQRTQQEDSAVYLCASSSLRTQGTNEKLFFGSGTQLSVL.